These 12 T cell receptor beta chains originate from one sample sequenced in a study of shared clonotypes between healthy human individuals. The protocol was immunoSEQ multiplex PCR, while the TCRdb copy is restricted to in-frame clones and leaves out a portion. Among over a million clones listed, about 74% were seen once. Material: memory CD4+ T cells sorted from blood. Described subset: CD45RA-negative fraction. These receptors all come from a young man in good health.

To note about this clone: Given a far larger clone just one base away, this is likely a sequencing read error. V and J are TRBV27 and TRBJ1-6; D gene unclear. The germline V gene encodes CDR1 MNHEY and CDR2 SMNVEV (reference sequence). Between the trimmed V and J ends, which lost 2 bases and 10 bases, there was a span of 6 bases. CDR3 length: 12 amino acids. CDR3: CASSLQESPLHF. The CDR3 DNA follows: TGTGCCAGCAGTTTACAAGAATCACCCCTCCACTTT.

This clone was recorded only once. V is TRBV6-5 and J is TRBJ2-7; 9 nucleotides match TRBD1. The CDR3 is 14 residues long. The trim removed 8 bases at V and 0 bases at J, leaving 5 bases unmatched. Per the germline V gene, CDR1 is MNHEY and CDR2 is SVGAGI. CDR3 sequence: CASQGQGSSYEQYF. The CDR3 coding sequence is TGTGCCAGCCAAGGACAGGGGTCCTCCTACGAGCAGTACTTC.

V gene TRBV7-9 combines with J gene TRBJ1-1; no definite D call. The length of the CDR3 is 13 residues. V was pared by 4 bases and J by 5 bases, with 11 bases between. CDR1 and CDR2 from the germline V gene are SEHNR and FQNEAQ (reference sequence). CDR3 DNA sequence: TGTGCCAGCAGCTGGAAAGAAGGGACTGAAGCTTTCTTT. It is translated as CASSWKEGTEAFF.

This clone was picked up one time. The chain employs TRBV2 and TRBJ2-1; 9 bases match TRBD2. Germline V gives CDR1 SNHLY, CDR2 FYNNEI. V lost 8 bases to trimming and J lost 4 bases; unmatched junction nucleotides: 12. The CDR3 runs 16 residues. The CDR3 region is CASHGGSGRIYNEQFF. The DNA of the CDR3 is TGTGCCAGCCACGGGGGGAGCGGGAGGATTTACAATGAGCAGTTCTTC.

The chain has TRBV21-1 and TRBJ2-6. TRBV21-1 is designated a pseudogene. This CDR3 has 19 residues. CDR3 sequence: CASSKEMGEDASGANVLTF. The CDR3, as DNA: TGTGCCAGCAGCAAAGAAATGGGGGAAGATGCCTCTGGGGCCAACGTCCTGACTTTC.

This clone was detected a few times. The chain links TRBV6-1 to TRBJ2-2, with 8 bases that match TRBD1. V trimming: 4 bases; J trimming: 2 bases; junction bases outside the gene matches: 9. The CDR3 is made up of 17 amino acids. Germline V gene lookup returns CDR1 MNHNS and CDR2 SASEGT. The CDR3: CASSVNGAGGNTGELFF. The CDR3 DNA sequence: TGTGCCAGCAGTGTTAATGGGGCAGGGGGCAACACCGGGGAGCTGTTTTTT.

This rearrangement joins TRBV6-6 to TRBJ1-1; D is unclear. Germline V lookup: CDR1 MNHNY, CDR2 SVGAGI (reference sequence). V lost 6 bases to trimming and J lost 1 base, with 18 bases between them. The CDR3 extends over 16 amino acids. The CDR3, as DNA: TGTGCCAGCAGCCCCCTCCACGCCAGAGGGAACACTGAAGCTTTCTTT. It specifies CASSPLHARGNTEAFF.

The chain has TRBV18 and TRBJ2-2, with TRBD2 as a possible D gene (6 bases). The germline V and J ends were trimmed by 2 bases and 7 bases, with 20 bases remaining between them. The CDR3 is made up of 17 amino acids. CDR1 is KGHSH, CDR2 LQKENI, per germline. The CDR3: CASSPYRLQEAGGELFF. The CDR3 coding sequence is TGTGCCAGCTCACCATACAGGCTACAGGAAGCGGGCGGGGAGCTGTTTTTT.

This rearrangement joins TRBV6-1 to TRBJ1-4; TRBD1 is a possible D gene (6 bases). This CDR3 comprises 17 residues. V was shortened by 5 bases and J by 0 bases, with 16 bases between the two germline ends. The germline CDR1 and CDR2 sequences are MNHNS and SASEGT. The CDR3: CASSKGGLGATNEKLFF. Here the CDR3 DNA reads TGTGCCAGCAGTAAAGGGGGGCTCGGGGCAACTAATGAAAAACTGTTTTTT.

The chain combines TRBV29-1 with TRBJ2-7; D unclear. CDR1 SQVTM and CDR2 ANQGSEA come from the germline V gene. This CDR3 region has 11 residues. V shed 4 bases and J shed 2 bases, with 6 bases lying between them. CDR3 loop: CSVGIAYEQYF. CDR3 DNA: TGCAGCGTTGGGATCGCCTACGAGCAGTACTTC.

To note about this clone: Other DNA sequences of this sample code for an identical CDR3. The rearrangement joins TRBV5-1 to TRBJ1-5, with D perhaps TRBD1 (5 bases). Germline CDR1 SGHRS, CDR2 YFSETQ. The CDR3 length is 15 residues. The germline V and J ends were trimmed by 0 bases and 0 bases, with 7 bases remaining between them. The CDR3 sequence: CASSLDGGSNQPQHF. The CDR3 DNA sequence: TGCGCCAGCAGCTTGGACGGGGGTAGCAATCAGCCCCAGCATTTT.

This clone was found once. The V call is TRBV30, the J call TRBJ1-5, with D hard to call. The CDR3 extends over 14 amino acids. V was trimmed by 3 bases and J by 4 bases, leaving 13 bases between them. Germline lookup yields CDR1 GTSNPN and CDR2 SVGIG (reference sequence). CDR3 sequence reads: CAWRQGQQNQPQHF. The CDR3 bases are TGTGCCTGGAGGCAAGGGCAGCAAAATCAGCCCCAGCATTTT. Full variable domain (remainder filled in from reference TRBV30 and TRBJ1-5): SQTIHQWPATLVQPVGSPLSLECTVEGTSNPNLYWYRQAAGRGLQLLFYSVGIGQISSEVPQNLSASRPQDRQFILSSKKLLLSDSGFYLCAWRQGQQNQPQHFGDGTRLSIL.